This TCR beta chain was recovered during a study of CXCR3-negative and CXCR3-positive naive CD8 T cells. Concerning this clonotype itself: Its specificity is not known.

The TRB libraries of cDNA were built by UMI-labeled 5' RACE. TCRdb reanalyzed the 5' RACE reads and collapses them to one entry per CDR3 protein, without DNA. The table gives approximately 58,000 distinct CDR3 sequences; the top ten clones make up more than 0.35% of it. CD45RO-CCR7+CD27+CD95- defined naive CD8+ T cells. Study observations and caveats: Partially decreased CXCR3 expression was recorded after cryopreservation, and fresh PBMCs were used in most assays. Comparison of naive CXCR3-negative and CXCR3-positive cells revealed similar TRBV-TRBJ usage, while memory cells differed.

Material: naive CXCR3- CD8+ T cells from blood. Subset here: CD45RO-CCR7+CD27+CD95- naive CD8+ T cells lacking CXCR3 (TNR3-). This TCR was recovered from a human donor in good health. Some clones in this sample may be carry-over from other donors' samples.

CDR3 sequence reads: CASSLIVGGVANYGYTF. The chain recombines TRBV7-2 with TRBJ1-2. Germline values: CDR1 SGHTA, CDR2 FQGNSA. The CDR3 covers 17 residues.